This record looks at one T cell receptor beta chain sequence and its context. The data were produced by immunoSEQ multiplex PCR, yet TCRdb's version contains in-frame clones alone and is incomplete. This repertoire shows 150,000 or so clones, 84% found once; its top ten account for 13% to 15%. These data come from a study of blood T cell repertoires in COVID-19. Study as a whole: Material from acute and convalescent COVID-19 was sourced from the United States, Italy and Spain. T cells, B-cell-depleted T cells, or PBMCs supplied cDNA or gDNA.

The V and J ends lost 6 bases and 0 bases respectively, with 11 bases between them. Germline CDR1 reads SNHLY; CDR2 reads FYNNEI. The CDR3 spans 15 residues. This TCR was sampled from a man between 18 and 35 years old with active or convalescent COVID-19. V usage is TRBV2 and J usage is TRBJ2-2; D may be TRBD2 (6 bases). Sequenced material: peripheral blood. CDR3 loop: CASRVGTSNTGELFF. CDR3 DNA: TGTGCCAGCAGGGTCGGGACTTCGAACACCGGGGAGCTGTTTTTT.